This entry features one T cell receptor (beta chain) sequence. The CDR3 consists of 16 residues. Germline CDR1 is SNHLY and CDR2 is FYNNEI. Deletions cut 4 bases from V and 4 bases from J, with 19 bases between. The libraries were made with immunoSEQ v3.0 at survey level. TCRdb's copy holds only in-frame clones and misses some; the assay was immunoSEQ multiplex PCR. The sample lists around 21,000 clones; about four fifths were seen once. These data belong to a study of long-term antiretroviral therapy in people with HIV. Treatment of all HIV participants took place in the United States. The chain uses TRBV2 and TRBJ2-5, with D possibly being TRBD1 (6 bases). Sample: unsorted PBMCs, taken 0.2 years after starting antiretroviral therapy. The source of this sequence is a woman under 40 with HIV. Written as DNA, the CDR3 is TGTGCCAGCAGTGCGATTAGATCAGGGGTAGGAGAGACCCAGTACTTC. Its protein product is CASSAIRSGVGETQYF.